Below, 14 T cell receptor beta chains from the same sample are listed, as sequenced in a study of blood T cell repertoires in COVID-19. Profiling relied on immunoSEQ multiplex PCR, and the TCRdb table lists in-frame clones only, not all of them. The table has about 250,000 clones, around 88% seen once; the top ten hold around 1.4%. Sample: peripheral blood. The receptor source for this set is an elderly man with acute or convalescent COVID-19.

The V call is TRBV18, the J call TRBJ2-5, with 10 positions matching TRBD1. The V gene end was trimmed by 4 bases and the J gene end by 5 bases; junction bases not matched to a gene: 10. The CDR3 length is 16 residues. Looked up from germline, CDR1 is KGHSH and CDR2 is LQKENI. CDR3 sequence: CASSLLTGGAEETQYF. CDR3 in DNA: TGTGCCAGCTCACTATTGACAGGGGGCGCAGAGGAGACCCAGTACTTC.

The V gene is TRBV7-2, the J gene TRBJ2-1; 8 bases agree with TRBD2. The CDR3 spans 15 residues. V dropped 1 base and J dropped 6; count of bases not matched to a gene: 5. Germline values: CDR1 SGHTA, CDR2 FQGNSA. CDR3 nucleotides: TGTGCCAGCAGCTTAGAAGCGGGAGTTTTCAATGAGCAGTTCTTC. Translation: CASSLEAGVFNEQFF.

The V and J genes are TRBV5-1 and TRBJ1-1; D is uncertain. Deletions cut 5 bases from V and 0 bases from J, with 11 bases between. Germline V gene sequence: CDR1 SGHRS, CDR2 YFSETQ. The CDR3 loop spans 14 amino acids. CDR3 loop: CASSRQGMNTEAFF. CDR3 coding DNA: TGCGCCAGCAGTAGACAAGGAATGAACACTGAAGCTTTCTTT.

The CDR3 coding sequence is TGTGCCAGCAGTTACCTTGGGACAGGGGGAAGGGGAGCTTTCTTT. It codes for CASSYLGTGGRGAFF. V gene TRBV6-5 combines with J gene TRBJ1-1; 11 bases match TRBD1. CDR3 size: 15 residues. Germline CDR1 MNHEY, CDR2 SVGAGI. The V segment lost 2 bases and the J segment 10 bases; nucleotides outside the gene matches: 9.

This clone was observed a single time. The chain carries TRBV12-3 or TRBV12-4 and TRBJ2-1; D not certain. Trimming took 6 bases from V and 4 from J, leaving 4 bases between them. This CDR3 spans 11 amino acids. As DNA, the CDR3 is TGTGCCAGCAGGGCTTACAATGAGCAGTTCTTC. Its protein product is CASRAYNEQFF.

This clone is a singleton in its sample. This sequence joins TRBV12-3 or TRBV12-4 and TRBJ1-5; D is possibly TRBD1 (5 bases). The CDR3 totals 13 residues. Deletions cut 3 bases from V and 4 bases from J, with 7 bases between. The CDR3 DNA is TGTGCCAGCAGTTTGGGGACTAATCAGCCCCAGCATTTT. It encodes CASSLGTNQPQHF.

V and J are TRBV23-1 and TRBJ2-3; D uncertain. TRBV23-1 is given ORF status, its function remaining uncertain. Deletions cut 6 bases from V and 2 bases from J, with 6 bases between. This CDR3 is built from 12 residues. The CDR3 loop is CASRASTDTQYF. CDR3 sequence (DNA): TGCGCCAGCAGAGCGTCCACAGATACGCAGTATTTT.

CDR3 loop: CASSLGGSPDTQYF. The CDR3, as DNA: TGTGCCAGCAGCTTAGGGGGCAGCCCAGATACGCAGTATTTT. The V call is TRBV7-2, the J call TRBJ2-3; a possible D gene is TRBD1 (5 bases). With 1 base removed from V and 4 bases from J, the gap between germline ends came to 9 bases. The CDR3 spans 14 residues. Germline values: CDR1 SGHTA, CDR2 FQGNSA.

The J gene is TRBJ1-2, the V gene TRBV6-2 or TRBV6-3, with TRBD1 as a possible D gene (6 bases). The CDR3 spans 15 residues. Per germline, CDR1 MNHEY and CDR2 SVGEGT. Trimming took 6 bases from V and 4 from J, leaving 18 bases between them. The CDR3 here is CASSSAGATFYGYTF. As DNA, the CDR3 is TGTGCCAGCAGCTCCGCAGGGGCGACCTTCTATGGCTACACCTTC.

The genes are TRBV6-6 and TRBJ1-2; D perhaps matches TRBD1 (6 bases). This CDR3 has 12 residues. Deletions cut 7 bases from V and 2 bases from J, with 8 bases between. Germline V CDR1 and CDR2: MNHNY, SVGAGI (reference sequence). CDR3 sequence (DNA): TGTGCCAGCACTCAGGGGAACTATGGCTACACCTTC. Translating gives CASTQGNYGYTF.

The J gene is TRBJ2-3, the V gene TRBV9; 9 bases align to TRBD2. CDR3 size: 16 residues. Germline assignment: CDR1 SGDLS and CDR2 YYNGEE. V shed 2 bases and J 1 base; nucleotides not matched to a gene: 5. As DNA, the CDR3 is TGTGCCAGCAGCGTCGTACCTAGCGGGGGCACAGATACGCAGTATTTT. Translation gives CASSVVPSGGTDTQYF.

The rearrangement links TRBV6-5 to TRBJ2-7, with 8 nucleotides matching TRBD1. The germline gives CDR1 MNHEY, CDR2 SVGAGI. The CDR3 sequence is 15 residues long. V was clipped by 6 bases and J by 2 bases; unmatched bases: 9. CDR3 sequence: CASRTDRGEAYEQYF. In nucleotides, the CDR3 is TGTGCCAGCAGAACTGACAGGGGAGAAGCCTACGAGCAGTACTTC.

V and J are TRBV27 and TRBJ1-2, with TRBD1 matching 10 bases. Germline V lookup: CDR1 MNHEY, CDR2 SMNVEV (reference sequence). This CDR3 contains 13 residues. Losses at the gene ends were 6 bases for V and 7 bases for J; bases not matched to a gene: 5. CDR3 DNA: TGTGCCAGCAGCACCGGGACAGGGGTTGGCTACACCTTC. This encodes CASSTGTGVGYTF.

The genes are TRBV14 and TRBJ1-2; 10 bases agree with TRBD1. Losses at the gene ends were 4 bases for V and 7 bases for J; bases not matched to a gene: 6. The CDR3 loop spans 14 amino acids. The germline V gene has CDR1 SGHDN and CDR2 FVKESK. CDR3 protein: CASSLDRGRGGYTF. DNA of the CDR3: TGTGCCAGCAGCCTCGACAGGGGGCGAGGTGGCTACACCTTC.